These T cell receptor beta chains were read from a single sample in a study of blood T cell repertoires in COVID-19. Measured with immunoSEQ multiplex PCR; TCRdb has only the in-frame clones, and not every one. The sample consists of just over 300,000 clones, 80% to 90% of them appearing once. Material: PBMCs or T cells enriched from blood (not recorded which). These receptor sequences come from a man under 40 who had recovered from COVID-19. Each CDR3 is given with its conserved first and last residue. The D gene is left open where the match is weak. The listing skips clone size in some rows; elsewhere it reads once, few, many or a size class.

TRBV13	TRBJ2-5	TRBD2	once	CASSSRLAGGEPKETQYF	TGTGCCAGCAGCTCAAGACTAGCGGGGGGAGAACCAAAAGAGACCCAGTACTTC
TRBV6-5	TRBJ2-1	TRBD1	few	CASSPTGFNEQFF	TGTGCCAGCAGTCCGACAGGGTTTAATGAGCAGTTCTTC
TRBV7-9	TRBJ2-1	-	once	CASSLGLNEQFF	TGTGCCAGCAGCTTAGGTCTGAATGAGCAGTTCTTC
TRBV18	TRBJ2-2	TRBD1	-	CASSPWDRGLTGELFF	TGTGCCAGCTCACCTTGGGACAGGGGGCTCACCGGGGAGCTGTTTTTT
TRBV18	TRBJ2-7	TRBD1	once	CASSLTGGNYEQYF	TGTGCCAGCTCACTAACAGGGGGTAACTACGAGCAGTACTTC
TRBV7-2	TRBJ1-5	-	many	CASSPSWPRNQPQHF	TGTGCCAGCAGCCCCAGTTGGCCCCGAAATCAGCCCCAGCATTTT
TRBV25-1	TRBJ1-2	TRBD1	-	CASSGMTGRGYTF	TGTGCCAGCAGTGGGATGACAGGGAGGGGCTACACCTTC
TRBV30	TRBJ1-5	-	-	CAWSTGGSNQPQHF	TGTGCCTGGAGTACCGGAGGAAGCAATCAGCCCCAGCATTTT
TRBV19	TRBJ1-1	-	once	CATYDRLNTEAFF	TGTGCCACATACGACAGACTGAACACTGAAGCTTTCTTT
TRBV5-6	TRBJ1-1	-	-	CASSTTVNTEAFF	TGTGCCAGCAGCACGACAGTGAACACTGAAGCTTTCTTT
TRBV18	TRBJ2-7	-	-	CASSPTGYEQYF	TGTGCCAGCTCACCGACGGGTTACGAGCAGTACTTC
TRBV16	TRBJ1-2	TRBD1	-	CASSQFLRTGIF	TGTGCCAGCAGCCAATTTCTGAGGACAGGGATCTTC
TRBV6-5	TRBJ1-1	-	-	CASSRTRGTEAFF	TGTGCCAGCAGCCGGACCCGGGGCACTGAAGCTTTCTTT
TRBV11-2	TRBJ2-5	-	few	CASSVASETQYF	TGTGCCAGCAGCGTAGCGTCCGAGACCCAGTACTTC
TRBV9	TRBJ2-3	TRBD2	-	CASSGSSGPTNTQYF	TGTGCCAGCAGTGGGTCTAGCGGACCCACGAATACGCAGTATTTT
TRBV27	TRBJ2-1	TRBD1	-	CASSSRTGGDEQFF	TGTGCCAGCAGTTCCAGGACAGGGGGGGATGAGCAGTTCTTC
TRBV2	TRBJ1-5	TRBD1	-	CASSPGQGRQPQHF	TGTGCCAGCAGCCCCGGACAGGGACGTCAGCCCCAGCATTTT
TRBV6-9	TRBJ1-1	TRBD1	-	CASNLPRGTGDSDTEAFF	TGTGCCAGCAACCTCCCCCGCGGGACAGGGGATTCGGACACTGAAGCTTTCTTT
TRBV11-2	TRBJ1-2	TRBD1	-	CASSLEQGAYYGYTF	TGTGCCAGCAGCTTAGAACAGGGGGCATACTATGGCTACACCTTC
TRBV3-1/TRBV3-2	TRBJ1-1	-	-	CASSRGELNTEAFF	TGTGCCAGCAGCCGGGGAGAGTTGAACACTGAAGCTTTCTTT
TRBV20-1	TRBJ2-3	-	once	CSASTLDLRRSTDTQYF	TGCAGTGCTAGTACCCTAGACCTAAGGAGATCCACAGATACGCAGTATTTT
TRBV7-8	TRBJ2-7	-	few	CASSIGGPHPYEQYF	TGTGCCAGCAGCATCGGGGGTCCCCACCCCTACGAGCAGTACTTC